Listed below are T cell receptor beta chains from one sample, sequenced in a study of neurological immune-mediated disorders. TCRdb re-called the 5' RACE reads with MiXCR, one entry per CDR3 protein. The repertoire includes over 55,000 distinct CDR3 sequences, 2% to 2.5% of them detected once, and under 4% sits in the top ten. The sample comprised PBMCs. The receptors here all came from a man aged 45 to 65 with multiple sclerosis. The CDR3 runs from the conserved cysteine through the conserved F or W. A D gene is named only where the DNA matches it firmly. Only some rows state a clone size, as once, few, many or a class for expanded clones.

J	size	D	V	DNA	CDR3
TRBJ2-5	many	-	TRBV6-1	TGTGCCAGCAGTGAAGCTTGGGGGACGGAGACCCAGTACTTC	CASSEAWGTETQYF
TRBJ1-1	-	-	TRBV18	TGTGCCAGCTCCCCGGAGACAGCCATGAACACTGAAGCTTTCTTT	CASSPETAMNTEAFF
TRBJ1-1	many	-	TRBV7-9	TGTGCCAGCAGCTTCGGTCACTCTGAAGCTTTCTTT	CASSFGHSEAFF
TRBJ2-7	many	TRBD1	TRBV5-5	TGTGCCAGCACGGTAGGGGGCGCCCATCTCGAGCAGTACTTC	CASTVGGAHLEQYF
TRBJ2-3	many	TRBD1	TRBV5-1	TGCGCCAGCAGCCTCCGGGACAGGGTGGTAGATACGCAGTATTTT	CASSLRDRVVDTQYF
TRBJ2-1	many	-	TRBV7-9	TGTGCCAGCAGCTCCCCTGCAAGCTACAATGAGCAGTTCTTC	CASSSPASYNEQFF
TRBJ2-1	many	-	TRBV5-1	TGCGCCAGCAGCGGGGACCCGAGCTCCTACAATGAGCAGTTCTTC	CASSGDPSSYNEQFF
TRBJ2-1	many	-	TRBV7-2	TGTGCCAGCAGCTTAGTTGGGGCTAGCTCCTACAATGAGCAGTTCTTC	CASSLVGASSYNEQFF
TRBJ2-7	-	-	TRBV3-1	TGTGCCAGCAGTCCCTTTACTCGCAGGGGAGCTCACGAGCAGTACTTC	CASSPFTRRGAHEQYF
TRBJ1-1	many	-	TRBV12-3/TRBV12-4	TGTGCCAGCTGGGGGAACGGTGAAGCTTTCTTT	CASWGNGEAFF
TRBJ2-7	many	TRBD2	TRBV18	TGTGCCAGCTCGCGGGGGGGTCCCTCCTACGAGCAGTACTTC	CASSRGGPSYEQYF
TRBJ2-7	many	-	TRBV7-9	TGTGCCAGCAGCAGGGACGCCTACCTCTACGAGCAGTACTTC	CASSRDAYLYEQYF
TRBJ2-4	many	-	TRBV6-2/TRBV6-3	TGTGCCAGCAGTTACTCCGGGGGTACGAACATTCAGTACTTC	CASSYSGGTNIQYF
TRBJ2-7	many	-	TRBV24-1	TGTGCCACCAGTGATGCCCGGACAACCGGGGTCTACGAGCAGTACTTC	CATSDARTTGVYEQYF
TRBJ2-5	few	TRBD2	TRBV7-6	TGTGCCAGCAGCTTAGTGGTGGGACTAGCGGGGGCACAAGAGACCCAGTACTTC	CASSLVVGLAGAQETQYF
TRBJ1-6	few	-	TRBV3-1	TGTGCCAGCAGCCAAGATTTAACAAGCGGGAATTCACCCCTCCACTTT	CASSQDLTSGNSPLHF
TRBJ2-1	many	-	TRBV5-1	TGCGCCAGCAGCTTGGTGGTGGTAGCGGCCTCCTACAATGAGCAGTTCTTC	CASSLVVVAASYNEQFF
TRBJ1-6	many	-	TRBV27	TGTGCCAGCAGTCTCACAGGGATAACTTCACCCCTCCACTTT	CASSLTGITSPLHF
TRBJ1-1	many	TRBD1	TRBV18	TGTGCCAGCTCACCACCCTCGACAGGGACTGAAGCTTTCTTT	CASSPPSTGTEAFF
TRBJ2-1	many	TRBD1	TRBV7-2	TGTGCCAGCACCCTCAGTACAGGGGCAGGCAATGAGCAGTTCTTC	CASTLSTGAGNEQFF
TRBJ2-3	many	-	TRBV5-1	TGCGCCAGCAGCGGAAGACAGACTAGCACAGATACGCAGTATTTT	CASSGRQTSTDTQYF
TRBJ1-5	many	-	TRBV7-2	TGTGCCAGCAGCTTGTGGGGAAATAGCAATCAGCCCCAGCATTTT	CASSLWGNSNQPQHF
TRBJ1-1	many	-	TRBV15	TGTGCCACCAGCAGCTCCCGATTGGGGTACACTGAAGCTTTCTTT	CATSSSRLGYTEAFF
TRBJ1-1	many	-	TRBV7-8	TGTGCCAGCAGCTCCCACAGGGACACTGAAGCTTTCTTT	CASSSHRDTEAFF
TRBJ1-1	many	TRBD1	TRBV7-2	TGTGCCAGCAGCCAGCAGGGGGCGCCGACTGAAGCTTTCTTT	CASSQQGAPTEAFF
TRBJ2-5	many	-	TRBV6-6	TGTGCCAGCAGCCGGGGCAAGTGGGAGACCCAGTACTTC	CASSRGKWETQYF
TRBJ1-1	many	-	TRBV7-2	TGTGCCAGCAGCTTAGGACAGCTGAACACTGAAGCTTTCTTT	CASSLGQLNTEAFF
TRBJ2-1	many	-	TRBV5-1	TGCGCCAGCAGCTCCTTGAGGGGGGGCTTGAGCTCCTACAATGAGCAGTTCTTC	CASSSLRGGLSSYNEQFF
TRBJ2-2	many	TRBD2	TRBV7-6	TGTGCCAGCAGTAGGGACTACAACACCGGGGAGCTGTTTTTT	CASSRDYNTGELFF
TRBJ2-5	many	TRBD1	TRBV6-4	TGTGCCAGCAGTTCCCTTGAAGGACAGGGGATGGGGGAGACCCAGTACTTC	CASSSLEGQGMGETQYF
TRBJ2-1	many	TRBD2	TRBV5-5	TGTGCCAGCAGCGTCCTAGCGGGGAGCTACAATGAGCAGTTCTTC	CASSVLAGSYNEQFF
TRBJ1-2	many	-	TRBV3-1	TGTGCCAGCAGCCAAGTAACGACTAACTATGGCTACACCTTC	CASSQVTTNYGYTF
TRBJ2-3	-	-	TRBV7-2	TGTGCCAGCAGCCCTAGAAGGGGGGCGGGGGTCACAGATACGCAGTATTTT	CASSPRRGAGVTDTQYF
TRBJ1-6	many	-	TRBV5-1	TGCGCCAGCAGCTTGGCTGGGTTTTCACCCCTCCACTTT	CASSLAGFSPLHF
TRBJ1-1	many	-	TRBV7-2	TGTGCCAGCAGCTTAGGGGGGGCCGCTGAAGCTTTCTTT	CASSLGGAAEAFF
TRBJ2-5	medium-sized	-	TRBV10-3	TGTGCCATCAAGTCCACGGGGCAAGAGACCCAGTACTTC	CAIKSTGQETQYF
TRBJ2-7	many	-	TRBV12-3/TRBV12-4	TGTGCCAGCAACGGGGAGGCGAGGCCCTACGAGCAGTACTTC	CASNGEARPYEQYF
TRBJ1-5	many	TRBD1	TRBV4-2	TGTGCCAGCAGCCAAGTCTCGGGTCCGGGACAGGGACATCAGCCCCAGCATTTT	CASSQVSGPGQGHQPQHF
TRBJ2-2	many	TRBD1	TRBV20-1	TGCAGTGCTAGAGATGCGTCAGGGGGTGGGGAGCTGTTTTTT	CSARDASGGGELFF
TRBJ1-5	many	-	TRBV28	TGTGCCAGCAACTCCCTTCAGCCCCAGCATTTT	CASNSLQPQHF
TRBJ1-1	many	-	TRBV7-9	TGTGCCAGCAGCCCCTCGAGGGTAGTTGAAGCTTTCTTT	CASSPSRVVEAFF
TRBJ1-6	many	-	TRBV20-1	TGCAGTGCGAAACAGGGAAATTCACCCCTCCACTTT	CSAKQGNSPLHF
TRBJ1-1	many	-	TRBV6-5	TGTGCCAGCAGCCAGGCAGGGGCAGGTGAAGCTTTCTTT	CASSQAGAGEAFF
TRBJ2-7	many	-	TRBV12-5	TGTGCTAGTGGTTCCCTAAACGAGCAGTACTTC	CASGSLNEQYF
TRBJ1-1	many	-	TRBV7-2	TGTGCCAGCAGCCCGGCCGGGACGGTGAACACTGAAGCTTTCTTT	CASSPAGTVNTEAFF
TRBJ2-2	many	-	TRBV7-2	TGTGCCAGCAGCTTAGGAGGGAGCCGGGAGCTGTTTTTT	CASSLGGSRELFF
TRBJ1-2	many	-	TRBV5-1	TGCGCCAGCATGGTTTCGCAGCGGGGCTACACCTTC	CASMVSQRGYTF
TRBJ1-3	many	-	TRBV5-1	TGCGCCAGCAGCTTGGAGGCGCGAGCTGGAAACACCATATATTTT	CASSLEARAGNTIYF
TRBJ2-7	many	-	TRBV28	TGTGCCAGCAGGGCCGGGACACGCGAGCAGTACTTC	CASRAGTREQYF
TRBJ2-1	many	-	TRBV10-3	TGTGCCATCAGTGAGAATACACTGGAGCAGTTCTTC	CAISENTLEQFF
TRBJ1-5	many	-	TRBV20-1	TGCAGTGCTAGTTCACAGGGTGGAGGCAATCAGCCCCAGCATTTT	CSASSQGGGNQPQHF
TRBJ1-5	many	TRBD1	TRBV12-3/TRBV12-4	TGTGCCAGCAGTTTGTCACAGGGGATCATGTCCCAGCATTTT	CASSLSQGIMSQHF
TRBJ2-7	many	TRBD1	TRBV28	TGTGCCAGCAGTCCGGACAGGGCAAAGGCTAACGAGCAGTACTTC	CASSPDRAKANEQYF
TRBJ1-1	many	TRBD1	TRBV5-1	TGCGCCAGCAGCCGACAGGGGGCTGAAGCTTTCTTT	CASSRQGAEAFF
TRBJ2-3	many	-	TRBV5-5	TGTGCCAGCAGCTTGGCCGATCGGGAATGGGTAGATACGCAGTATTTT	CASSLADREWVDTQYF